The rows below give T cell receptor beta chains drawn from one sample of a study of T-cell reconstitution after alpha-beta-depleted transplantation in children. TCRdb itself ran the PCR reads through MiXCR, one entry per CDR3 protein. The sample comprises about 580,000 distinct CDR3 sequences, over 25% of which are singletons, and about a third rests with the top ten. The sample here was PBMCs, taken before TCRalphabeta/CD19-depleted stem cell transplant. The receptors originated from a boy under two years old with Wiskott-Aldrich syndrome, due to receive a stem cell transplant. Each CDR3 is given with its conserved first and last residue. The D gene is left open where the match is weak. Clone size, where shown, is once, few, many, or a class for clones that have expanded.

j_gene,abundance,v_gene,d_gene,CDR3aa,CDR3nt
TRBJ2-7,few,TRBV20-1,-,CSASSGLLYEQYF,TGCAGTGCTAGTTCAGGGCTCCTCTACGAGCAGTACTTC
TRBJ2-2,few,TRBV5-1,-,CASSLAGDTGELFF,TGCGCCAGCAGCTTGGCGGGAGATACCGGGGAGCTGTTTTTT
TRBJ2-1,few,TRBV11-3,-,CASSLAGLANEQFF,TGTGCCAGCAGCTTAGCAGGGTTGGCTAATGAGCAGTTCTTC
TRBJ2-2,-,TRBV24-1,TRBD2,CATSEPSGRFLNTGELFF,TGTGCCACCAGTGAGCCTAGCGGGAGGTTCCTAAACACCGGGGAGCTGTTTTTT
TRBJ2-7,-,TRBV20-1,TRBD2,CSASGLALSSYEQYF,TGCAGTGCTAGTGGACTAGCGCTGAGCTCCTACGAGCAGTACTTC
TRBJ2-1,-,TRBV27,TRBD2,CASSPAGGVLAGGPYNEQFF,TGTGCCAGCAGCCCGGCTGGGGGGGTACTAGCGGGAGGGCCTTACAATGAGCAGTTCTTC
TRBJ2-7,-,TRBV4-1,-,CASSQDLAGGRLQYF,TGCGCCAGCAGCCAAGATTTGGCAGGGGGGAGGTTGCAGTACTTC
TRBJ1-6,few,TRBV14,-,CASSQATNVRGSPLHF,TGTGCCAGCAGCCAAGCCACCAATGTACGAGGGTCACCCCTCCACTTT
TRBJ2-1,few,TRBV12-3/TRBV12-4,-,CASTLGGSYNEQFF,TGTGCCAGCACCTTGGGCGGCTCCTACAATGAGCAGTTCTTC
TRBJ2-7,-,TRBV29-1,TRBD1,CSVAGGQGLYEQYF,TGCAGCGTTGCGGGGGGACAGGGCCTCTACGAGCAGTACTTC
TRBJ2-1,few,TRBV7-3,-,CASSSSWGNEQFF,TGTGCCAGCAGCTCCTCTTGGGGGAATGAGCAGTTCTTC
TRBJ2-5,few,TRBV20-1,-,CSARDPASSQETQYF,TGCAGTGCTAGAGACCCAGCTAGCAGCCAAGAGACCCAGTACTTC
TRBJ1-5,-,TRBV25-1,-,CASSEGYSNQPQHF,TGTGCCAGCAGTGAGGGCTATAGCAATCAGCCCCAGCATTTT
TRBJ2-5,few,TRBV5-1,-,CASSIGTVAETQYF,TGCGCCAGCAGCATAGGTACAGTGGCAGAGACCCAGTACTTC
TRBJ2-1,-,TRBV5-1,TRBD2,CASSLDVSGRISISSYNEQFF,TGCGCCAGCAGCTTGGACGTTAGCGGGAGGATCTCGATTAGTTCCTACAATGAGCAGTTCTTC
TRBJ1-1,-,TRBV20-1,-,CSARSRQRRANTEAFF,TGCAGTGCTAGGTCCCGACAGAGAAGAGCGAACACTGAAGCTTTCTTT
TRBJ2-3,-,TRBV9,TRBD2,CASSVGLAGILDTQYF,TGTGCCAGCAGCGTCGGACTAGCGGGGATTTTAGATACGCAGTATTTT
TRBJ1-5,-,TRBV6-1,-,CASRNTEPNQPQHF,TGTGCCAGCAGAAATACAGAGCCCAATCAGCCCCAGCATTTT
TRBJ2-7,-,TRBV10-3,-,CAISLRDKSYEQYF,TGTGCCATCAGCCTTCGGGACAAGAGCTACGAGCAGTACTTC
TRBJ2-5,many,TRBV5-1,TRBD1,CASSLEGQQETQYF,TGCGCCAGCAGCTTGGAGGGACAGCAAGAGACCCAGTACTTC
TRBJ2-3,-,TRBV15,-,CATSRESSVRGDTQYF,TGTGCCACCAGCAGAGAGTCTAGCGTCCGAGGAGATACGCAGTATTTT
TRBJ2-1,few,TRBV6-2/TRBV6-3,TRBD2,CASRREGRNEQFF,TGTGCCAGCAGACGGGAGGGCCGAAATGAGCAGTTCTTC
TRBJ2-2,-,TRBV4-2,-,CASSSDFQTGELFF,TGTGCCAGCAGCTCAGACTTCCAGACCGGGGAGCTGTTTTTT
TRBJ1-2,-,TRBV4-1,-,CASSQDLQGYTF,TGCGCCAGCAGCCAAGATCTTCAGGGCTACACCTTC
TRBJ2-5,-,TRBV4-2,TRBD2,CASSQDFGGGPPETQYF,TGTGCCAGCAGCCAAGATTTCGGGGGAGGGCCACCAGAGACCCAGTACTTC
TRBJ1-2,-,TRBV25-1,-,CASSLDIIGGYTF,TGTGCCAGCAGCCTGGACATAATCGGTGGCTACACCTTC
TRBJ1-6,few,TRBV2,-,CASRHADSPLHF,TGTGCCAGCCGCCACGCGGATTCACCCCTCCACTTT
TRBJ2-7,few,TRBV7-2,-,CASSLAVSSYEQYF,TGTGCCAGCAGCTTAGCAGTCAGCTCCTACGAGCAGTACTTC
TRBJ2-1,-,TRBV7-9,-,CASSLASEGNEQFF,TGTGCCAGCAGCTTAGCTAGCGAGGGGAATGAGCAGTTCTTC
TRBJ2-7,-,TRBV7-2,-,CASSLEGGRAYF,TGTGCCAGCAGCTTAGAGGGGGGGAGGGCGTACTTC
TRBJ1-6,-,TRBV14,-,CASSQGRQRSYNSPLHF,TGTGCCAGCAGCCAAGGCCGCCAGCGCTCCTATAATTCACCCCTCCACTTT
TRBJ2-2,-,TRBV20-1,TRBD1,CSARGSIGTGELFF,TGCAGTGCCAGGGGGTCCATTGGGACCGGGGAGCTGTTTTTT
TRBJ2-3,-,TRBV14,-,CASSREYTDTQYF,TGTGCCAGCAGCCGGGAGTACACAGATACGCAGTATTTT
TRBJ1-4,-,TRBV12-3/TRBV12-4,-,CASSGGRYNEKLFF,TGTGCCAGCAGTGGGGGGCGATATAATGAAAAACTGTTTTTT
TRBJ2-1,-,TRBV7-3,-,CSTSSRRGNEQFF,TGTAGTACGAGTAGCAGGAGGGGTAATGAGCAGTTCTTC
TRBJ2-3,few,TRBV4-1,-,CASSQDSRGDTQYF,TGCGCCAGCAGCCAAGATTCCCGGGGAGATACGCAGTATTTT
TRBJ2-5,-,TRBV7-2,TRBD2,CASSFGTSGKLQETQYF,TGTGCCAGCAGCTTCGGGACTAGCGGGAAACTCCAAGAGACCCAGTACTTC
TRBJ2-2,-,TRBV5-5,-,CASSLIPGVGTGELFF,TGTGCCAGCAGCTTGATCCCGGGGGTGGGCACCGGGGAGCTGTTTTTT
TRBJ2-6,few,TRBV5-1,-,CASSLVTGANVLTF,TGCGCCAGCAGCTTGGTAACCGGGGCCAACGTCCTGACTTTC
TRBJ1-5,-,TRBV12-3/TRBV12-4,-,CASSLIQARGNQPQHF,TGTGCCAGCAGTTTAATACAGGCCCGGGGCAATCAGCCCCAGCATTTT
TRBJ2-1,-,TRBV5-1,-,CASSMTNPYNEQFF,TGCGCCAGCAGCATGACAAATCCATACAATGAGCAGTTCTTC